The entry that follows covers one T cell receptor (beta chain) sequence. Its cognate antigen is unknown. Between the trimmed V and J ends, which lost 3 bases and 0 bases, there was a span of 12 bases. Germline values: CDR1 MNHEY, CDR2 SVGAGI. The CDR3 is made up of 16 amino acids. Cultured CD4+ T-cell DNA underwent Oncomine TCR Beta short-read sequencing. TCRdb independently ran MiXCR on the PCR reads; one entry per CDR3 protein. This table holds over 9,000 distinct CDR3 sequences, about 45% found once. Treatment reported: approximately 9-day PBMC culture with coronavirus spike peptide pools or control peptides (ViraFEST assay). Researchers grew the cells for about 10 days and then pulled out CD4+ T cells by negative selection. The data were obtained in a study of vaccination and CD4 T cells after COVID-19. At the level of the study: Median time from COVID diagnosis to post-COVID sampling was over 85 days (35 to 161).

The receptor was isolated from a human donor who had recovered from COVID-19. Sequenced sample: CD4+ T cells from blood, cultured in vitro. The J gene is TRBJ1-3, the V gene TRBV6-5; D gene ambiguous. The CDR3 DNA sequence: TGTGCCAGCAGTTATGGCGGGATGAGCTCTGGAAACACCATATATTTT. It specifies CASSYGGMSSGNTIYF.